These 22 T cell receptor beta chains share one sample of origin, sequenced in a study of human T cells and chemical hapten exposure. Described time point: pre-sensitization, week 0. Treatment given: therapeutic diphenylcyclopropenone sensitization with weekly scalp DPC. TCRdb reprocessed the RACE reads with MiXCR, giving one entry per CDR3 protein. The sample yields under 50,000 distinct CDR3 sequences, around 7.6% seen once. Sequenced material: whole blood, taken in connection with sensitization to the hapten diphenylcyclopropenone (DPC). The receptors here all came from a woman aged 45-65 years with alopecia areata. Some clones in this sample may be carry-over from other donors' samples.

This sequence joins TRBV19 and TRBJ2-1; 9 bases are a match to TRBD2. The V gene end was trimmed by 4 bases and the J gene end by 2 bases; junction bases not matched to a gene: 6. This CDR3 contains 16 residues. The germline V gene has CDR1 LNHDA and CDR2 SQIVND (reference sequence). CDR3: CASSTRGLATYNEQFF. CDR3 nucleotide sequence: TGTGCCAGTAGTACACGGGGACTAGCTACCTACAATGAGCAGTTCTTC.

In this sample, this clonotype turned up a few times. This chain connects TRBV5-1 to TRBJ1-1; D uncertain. The CDR3 has 13 amino acids. The V end lost 4 bases, the J end lost 7 bases, and 14 bases lay between the germline ends. CDR1 is SGHRS and CDR2 is YFSETQ in the germline V gene. The CDR3 nucleotides read TGCGCCAGCAGCACCTTGGACGGGCTTGAAGCTTTCTTT. Translated, it gives CASSTLDGLEAFF.

This clonotype has a count of ten or more. The chain carries TRBV6-2 or TRBV6-3 and TRBJ2-1, with D possibly TRBD2 on 7 matching bases. This CDR3 region has 17 residues. The V end was cut by 2 bases, the J end by 0 bases, with 14 bases between. Germline V gene lookup returns CDR1 MNHEY and CDR2 SVGEGT. The CDR3 spells CASSYLRGAPSYNEQFF. The CDR3 DNA follows: TGTGCCAGCAGTTACCTACGGGGGGCCCCCTCCTACAATGAGCAGTTCTTC.

V usage is TRBV12-3 or TRBV12-4 and J usage is TRBJ2-7, with D tentatively TRBD2 (6 bases). CDR3 length: 14 amino acids. V was trimmed by 5 bases and J by 0 bases, leaving 11 bases between them. CDR3 residues: CASSTSTDSYEQYF. In DNA, the CDR3 is TGTGCCAGCAGTACTAGCACCGACTCCTACGAGCAGTACTTC.

V gene TRBV7-8 combines with J gene TRBJ2-2, with no clear D. Germline V CDR1 and CDR2: SGHVS, FQNEAQ. This CDR3 region has 13 residues. V lost 4 bases, J lost 7 bases, and 10 bases lay in between. CDR3 nucleotide sequence: TGTGCCAGCAGCTCCCCCGGTGGCGGGGAGCTGTTTTTT. Its translation is CASSSPGGGELFF.

The chain links TRBV5-4 to TRBJ2-3; unclear D gene. The CDR3 extends over 14 amino acids. V was pared by 3 bases and J by 1 base, with 9 bases between. CDR1 SGHNT and CDR2 YYREEE come from the germline V gene (reference sequence). DNA for the CDR3: TGTGCCAGCAGCTCCGAAATTGGCACAGATACGCAGTATTTT. It yields the protein CASSSEIGTDTQYF.

This clonotype was detected a few times. The rearrangement joins TRBV9 to TRBJ2-1; D unresolved. Germline V CDR1 and CDR2: SGDLS, YYNGEE. This CDR3 has 14 residues. Between the trimmed V and J ends, which lost 0 bases and 8 bases, there was a span of 12 bases. In nucleotides, the CDR3 is TGTGCCAGCAGCGTAGACGTCGCTGTCGATGAGCAGTTCTTC. Translating it yields CASSVDVAVDEQFF.

This clonotype was recorded a few times. The rearrangement joins TRBV5-8 to TRBJ1-5, with 7 bases aligning to TRBD1. The CDR3 has 15 residues. Germline values: CDR1 SGHTS, CDR2 YDEGEE. V trimming: 4 bases; J trimming: 4 bases; junction bases outside the gene matches: 8. The CDR3 sequence: CASSARTGLNQPQHF. The CDR3 bases are TGTGCCAGCAGCGCCAGGACAGGTTTGAATCAGCCCCAGCATTTT.

The chain is built from TRBV7-9 and TRBJ2-2; possibly TRBD1 for D (5 bases). The germline gives CDR1 SEHNR, CDR2 FQNEAQ (reference sequence). The germline V and J ends were trimmed by 5 bases and 7 bases, with 11 bases remaining between them. The CDR3 loop spans 13 amino acids. As DNA, the CDR3 is TGTGCCAGCAGCCCTCAGGGTATCGGGGAGCTGTTTTTT. Protein: CASSPQGIGELFF.

V and J are TRBV29-1 and TRBJ2-4, with 7 bases aligning to TRBD1. CDR1 SQVTM and CDR2 ANQGSEA come from the germline V gene. The V segment lost 3 bases and the J segment 0 bases; nucleotides outside the gene matches: 5. The CDR3 covers 15 residues. For the CDR3, the DNA is TGCAGCGTTGAGGACGGGACAGTAGCCAAAAACATTCAGTACTTC. The encoded protein is CSVEDGTVAKNIQYF.

This clonotype was seen a few times. The chain couples TRBV29-1 to TRBJ2-3, with TRBD2 identical over 11 bases. V lost 5 bases to trimming and J lost 4 bases; unmatched junction nucleotides: 5. CDR1 is SQVTM and CDR2 is ANQGSEA in the germline V gene. The CDR3 runs 14 residues. Written as DNA, the CDR3 is TGCAGCGTTATAGCGGGAGGGCCTGCAGATACGCAGTATTTT. As protein: CSVIAGGPADTQYF.

This sequence joins TRBV29-1 and TRBJ1-2; D is undetermined. Germline CDR1 is SQVTM and CDR2 is ANQGSEA. CDR3 length: 13 amino acids. Trimming took 2 bases from V and 8 from J, leaving 15 bases between them. CDR3 nucleotide sequence: TGCAGCGTTGAACTGGACGGCTCGGGAGGCTACACCTTC. Translation gives CSVELDGSGGYTF.

In its sample, this clonotype was seen a few times. The rearrangement joins TRBV29-1 to TRBJ2-2; possible D gene TRBD2, 5 bases. Trimming stripped 6 bases from V and 6 bases from J, with 17 bases between. This CDR3 has 14 amino acids. Germline V gives CDR1 SQVTM, CDR2 ANQGSEA. CDR3 in DNA: TGCAGCGTCGAACAGCAGGAGGAAGCCGGGGAGCTGTTTTTT. It is translated as CSVEQQEEAGELFF.

This clonotype was seen many times. The chain has TRBV30 and TRBJ1-2; 9 bases agree with TRBD1. V was clipped by 6 bases and J by 6 bases; unmatched bases: 8. From germline, CDR1 is GTSNPN and CDR2 SVGIG (reference sequence). The CDR3 is made up of 13 amino acids. The CDR3 is CACPGTGTHGYTF. The CDR3 region has the DNA TGTGCCTGTCCCGGGACAGGGACCCATGGCTACACCTTC.

This clonotype was observed a handful of times. V gene TRBV28 combines with J gene TRBJ2-7, with D unresolved. This CDR3 contains 15 residues. Germline values: CDR1 MDHEN, CDR2 SYDVKM. Trimming left V 5 bases short and J 3 bases short, with 17 bases between. The CDR3 sequence: CASSPPGPRDYEQYF. The CDR3 DNA follows: TGTGCCAGCAGTCCCCCCGGGCCTCGCGACTACGAGCAGTACTTC.

This clonotype has only a few counts. The J gene is TRBJ2-7, the V gene TRBV7-6; unclear D gene. V gave up 5 bases and J gave up 2 bases, with 13 bases separating them. CDR3 length: 14 residues. CDR1 and CDR2 (germline): SGHVS, FNYEAQ. The CDR3 here is CASSPDPGPYEQYF. For the CDR3, the DNA is TGTGCCAGCAGCCCAGATCCGGGCCCCTACGAGCAGTACTTC.

This clonotype was detected a few times. The genes are TRBV29-1 and TRBJ2-7, with 10 bases identical to TRBD1. The CDR3 has 14 amino acids. The V gene's germline CDR1 is SQVTM and CDR2 ANQGSEA. J gave up 2 bases and V 6 bases, and 7 bases lay outside the gene matches. The CDR3 is CSVRQGAQAYEQYF. The CDR3 nucleotides are TGCAGCGTGAGACAGGGGGCGCAGGCCTACGAGCAGTACTTC.

Many counts were recorded for this clonotype. This chain joins TRBV29-1 and TRBJ2-6, with no clear D. Trimming cost V 3 bases and J 0 bases, with 15 bases left between them. Germline V gives CDR1 SQVTM, CDR2 ANQGSEA. This CDR3 comprises 17 residues. The CDR3 loop reads CSVENMLLPSGANVLTF. CDR3 nucleotide sequence: TGCAGCGTTGAGAATATGCTTTTGCCCTCTGGGGCCAACGTCCTGACTTTC. Supplemented by reference TRBV29-1 and TRBJ2-6, the full variable domain reads SAVISQKPSRDICQRGTSLTIQCQVDSQVTMMFWYRQQPGQSLTLIATANQGSEATYESGFVIDKFPISRPNLTFSTLTVSNMSPEDSSIYLCSVENMLLPSGANVLTFGAGSRLTVL.

This clonotype was seen many times. The chain links TRBV20-1 to TRBJ2-4, with 10 bases aligning to TRBD2. Germline CDR1 and CDR2: DFQATT and SNEGSKA (reference sequence). The CDR3 is 13 amino acids. J lost 5 bases, V lost 6 bases, and 4 bases had no gene match. The CDR3 here is CSATGTSENIQYF. CDR3 DNA sequence: TGCAGTGCCACTGGGACTAGCGAAAACATTCAGTACTTC.

This clonotype has ten or more counts. V and J are TRBV7-9 and TRBJ1-2, with 7 bases identical to TRBD1. The trim removed 1 base at V and 4 bases at J, leaving 9 bases unmatched. Germline values: CDR1 SEHNR, CDR2 FQNEAQ (reference sequence). The CDR3 covers 16 residues. CDR3 nucleotide sequence: TGTGCCAGCAGCTTAGGGGGACAGCTGGGCAGCTATGGCTACACCTTC. Its protein product is CASSLGGQLGSYGYTF.

This clonotype was picked up a small number of times. The chain carries TRBV6-2 or TRBV6-3 and TRBJ2-2; 8 nucleotides match TRBD1. Trimming cost V 7 bases and J 5 bases; bases outside gene matches: 12. This CDR3 is built from 16 residues. Germline assignment: CDR1 MNHEY and CDR2 SVGEGT. CDR3 amino acids: CASTTIGTGGTGELFF. The CDR3 region has the DNA TGTGCCAGCACCACTATCGGGACAGGCGGGACCGGGGAGCTGTTTTTT.

The J gene is TRBJ2-5, the V gene TRBV29-1; D is unresolved. Germline assignment: CDR1 SQVTM and CDR2 ANQGSEA. V was pared by 7 bases and J by 4 bases, with 10 bases between. This CDR3 contains 11 residues. CDR3 sequence: CSAPGGETQYF. The CDR3 DNA is TGCAGCGCCCCAGGTGGAGAGACCCAGTACTTC.